This note documents a single TCR beta chain sequence. The target antigen is unknown. The V and J ends lost 4 bases and 3 bases, in that order; junction bases with no gene match: 8. The CDR3 spans 15 residues. Germline V gives CDR1 ENHRY, CDR2 SYGVKD. CD4+ cells were split into CD45RA+ naive and CD45RA-negative memory subsets. This record belongs to a study of shared clonotypes between healthy human individuals. Study as a whole: Three CD4 naive, three CD4 memory, two CD8 naive and one CD8 memory plate were used per donor.

The method was immunoSEQ multiplex PCR; TCRdb's version includes in-frame clones alone and lacks a portion of them. Of about 1 million clones in the sample, more than 60% were seen once. Study outcomes and limitations: Sequencing depth was predicted to influence how clonotypes are shared among donors. Naive CD4 clonotypes were shared across a few donors at roughly 5%.

The J gene is TRBJ2-5, the V gene TRBV10-3; 7 bases match TRBD2. The TCR was taken from a man aged 18 to 29 in good health. Sequencing was done on a sample of memory CD4+ T cells sorted from blood. Subset of the sample: CD45RA-negative fraction. CDR3 in amino acids: CAISASPGGKETQYF. Here the CDR3 DNA reads TGTGCCATCAGTGCCTCCCCGGGGGGAAAAGAGACCCAGTACTTC.